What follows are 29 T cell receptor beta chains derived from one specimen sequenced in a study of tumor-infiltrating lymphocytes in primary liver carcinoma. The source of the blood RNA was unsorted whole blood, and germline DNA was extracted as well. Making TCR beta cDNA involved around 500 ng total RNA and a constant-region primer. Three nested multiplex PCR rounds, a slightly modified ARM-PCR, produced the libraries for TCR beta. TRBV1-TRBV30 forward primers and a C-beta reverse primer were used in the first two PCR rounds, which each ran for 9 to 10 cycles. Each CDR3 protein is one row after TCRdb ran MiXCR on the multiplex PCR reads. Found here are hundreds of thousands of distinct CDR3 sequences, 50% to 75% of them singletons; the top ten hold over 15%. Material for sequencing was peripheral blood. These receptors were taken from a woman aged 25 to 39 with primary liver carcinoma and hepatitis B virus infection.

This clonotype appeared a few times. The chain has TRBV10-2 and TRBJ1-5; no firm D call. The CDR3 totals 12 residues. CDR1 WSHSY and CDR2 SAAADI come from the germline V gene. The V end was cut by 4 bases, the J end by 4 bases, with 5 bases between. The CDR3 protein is CASSAPNQPQHF. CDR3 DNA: TGCGCCAGCAGTGCTCCAAATCAGCCCCAGCATTTT.

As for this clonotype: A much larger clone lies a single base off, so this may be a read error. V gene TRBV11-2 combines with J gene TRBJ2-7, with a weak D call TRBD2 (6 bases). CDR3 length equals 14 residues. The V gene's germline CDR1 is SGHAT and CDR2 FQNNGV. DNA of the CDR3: TGTGCCGGCAGCTTAGCGGCCGGTGCCTACGAGCAGTACTTC. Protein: CAGSLAAGAYEQYF.

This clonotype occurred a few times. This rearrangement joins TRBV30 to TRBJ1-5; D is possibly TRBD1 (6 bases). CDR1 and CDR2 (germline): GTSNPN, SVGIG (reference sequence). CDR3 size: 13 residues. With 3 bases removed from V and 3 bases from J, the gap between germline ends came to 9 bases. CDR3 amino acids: CAWSGQSNQPQHF. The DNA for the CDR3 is TGTGCCTGGAGCGGACAGTCCAATCAGCCCCAGCATTTT. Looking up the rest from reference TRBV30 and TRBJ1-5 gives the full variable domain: SQTIHQWPATLVQPVGSPLSLECTVEGTSNPNLYWYRQAAGRGLQLLFYSVGIGQISSEVPQNLSASRPQDRQFILSSKKLLLSDSGFYLCAWSGQSNQPQHFGDGTRLSIL.

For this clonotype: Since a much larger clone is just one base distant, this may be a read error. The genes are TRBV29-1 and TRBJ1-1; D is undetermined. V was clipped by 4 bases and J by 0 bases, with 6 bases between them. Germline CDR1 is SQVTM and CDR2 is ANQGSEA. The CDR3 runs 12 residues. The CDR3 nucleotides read TGCAGCGTTGCACACGTGAACACTGAAGCTTTCTTT. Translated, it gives CSVAHVNTEAFF.

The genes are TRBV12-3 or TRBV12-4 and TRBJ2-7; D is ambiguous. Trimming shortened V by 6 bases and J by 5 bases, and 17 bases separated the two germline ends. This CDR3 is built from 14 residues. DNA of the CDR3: TGTGCCAGCAGCCCCAGTCTTCGTGTACACGAGCAGTACTTC. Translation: CASSPSLRVHEQYF.

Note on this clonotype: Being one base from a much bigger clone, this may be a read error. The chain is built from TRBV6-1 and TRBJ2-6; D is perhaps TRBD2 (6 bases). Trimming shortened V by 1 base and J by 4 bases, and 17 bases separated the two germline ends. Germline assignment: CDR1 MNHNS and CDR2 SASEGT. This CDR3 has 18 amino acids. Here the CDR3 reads CASSEVGLWEAGANVLTF. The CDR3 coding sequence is TGTGCCAGCAGTGAAGTGGGTTTATGGGAGGCCGGGGCCAACGTCCTGACTTTC.

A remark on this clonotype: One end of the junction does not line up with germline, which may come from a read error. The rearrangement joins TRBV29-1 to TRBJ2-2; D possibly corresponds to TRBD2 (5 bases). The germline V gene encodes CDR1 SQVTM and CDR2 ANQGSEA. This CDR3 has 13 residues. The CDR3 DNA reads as TGCAGCGTTTTACCATTGAACACCGGGGAGCTGTCTTTT. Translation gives CSVLPLNTGELSF.

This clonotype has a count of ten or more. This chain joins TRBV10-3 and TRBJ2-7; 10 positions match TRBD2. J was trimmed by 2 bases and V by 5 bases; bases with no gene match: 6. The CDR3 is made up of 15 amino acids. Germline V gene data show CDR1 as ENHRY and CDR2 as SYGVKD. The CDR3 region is CAISSLAGAAYEQYF. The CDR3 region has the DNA TGTGCCATCAGTAGCCTAGCGGGGGCAGCCTACGAGCAGTACTTC.

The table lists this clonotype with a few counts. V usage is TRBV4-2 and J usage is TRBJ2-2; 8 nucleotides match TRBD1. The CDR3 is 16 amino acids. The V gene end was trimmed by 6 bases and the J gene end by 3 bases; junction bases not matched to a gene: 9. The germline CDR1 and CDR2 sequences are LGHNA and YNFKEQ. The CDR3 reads CASSPRVTGDTGELFF. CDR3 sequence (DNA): TGTGCCAGCAGTCCTAGGGTGACAGGGGACACCGGGGAGCTGTTTTTT.

The CDR3 here is CASSSGTGQETQYF. CDR3 nucleotide sequence: TGCGCCAGCAGCTCCGGGACAGGTCAAGAGACCCAGTACTTC. The genes are TRBV4-1 and TRBJ2-5, with TRBD1 matching 8 bases. With 5 bases clipped from V and 2 bases from J, the junction kept 4 bases outside the gene matches. In germline, CDR1 is MGHRA, CDR2 YSYEKL. CDR3 length: 14 residues.

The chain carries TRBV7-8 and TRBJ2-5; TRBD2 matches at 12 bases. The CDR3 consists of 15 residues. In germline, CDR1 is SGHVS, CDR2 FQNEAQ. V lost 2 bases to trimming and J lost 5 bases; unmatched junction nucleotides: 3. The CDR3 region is CASSLPSGRVETQYF. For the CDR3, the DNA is TGTGCCAGCAGCTTACCTAGCGGGAGGGTCGAGACCCAGTACTTC.

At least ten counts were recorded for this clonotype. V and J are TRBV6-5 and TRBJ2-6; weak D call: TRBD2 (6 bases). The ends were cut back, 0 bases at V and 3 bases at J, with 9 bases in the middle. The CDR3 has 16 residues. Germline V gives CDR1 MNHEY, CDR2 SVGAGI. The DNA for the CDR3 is TGTGCCAGCAGTTACTCGCTGGGGGGTGGGGCCAACGTCCTGACTTTC. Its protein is CASSYSLGGGANVLTF.

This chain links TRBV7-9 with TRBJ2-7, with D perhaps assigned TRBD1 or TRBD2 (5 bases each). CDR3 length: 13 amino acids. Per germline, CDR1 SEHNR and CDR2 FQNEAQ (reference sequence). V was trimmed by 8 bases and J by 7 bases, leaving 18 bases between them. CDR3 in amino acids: CASGRDLSREQYF. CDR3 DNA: TGTGCCAGCGGCAGGGACCTCTCCCGGGAGCAGTACTTC.

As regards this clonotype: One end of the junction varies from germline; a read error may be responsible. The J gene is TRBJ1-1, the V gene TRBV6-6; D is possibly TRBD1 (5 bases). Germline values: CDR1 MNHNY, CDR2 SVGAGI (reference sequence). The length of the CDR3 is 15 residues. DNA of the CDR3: TGTGCCGGCAGTTACTCACAGGAGATGAACACTGAAGCTTTCTTT. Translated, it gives CAGSYSQEMNTEAFF.

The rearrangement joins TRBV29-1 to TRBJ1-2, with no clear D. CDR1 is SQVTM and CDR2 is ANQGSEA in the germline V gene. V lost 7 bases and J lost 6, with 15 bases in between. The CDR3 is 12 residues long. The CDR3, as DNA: TGCAGCGCCGAGGACGTTGCGGATGGCTACACCTTC. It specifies CSAEDVADGYTF.

CDR3 region: CASSLGGTSGTNEQFF. CDR3 coding DNA: TGCGCCAGCAGCTTGGGGGGGACTAGCGGGACGAATGAGCAGTTCTTC. The chain uses TRBV5-1 and TRBJ2-1, with 13 nucleotides matching TRBD2. Per the germline V gene, CDR1 is SGHRS and CDR2 is YFSETQ. This CDR3 region has 16 residues. The J segment lost 7 bases and the V segment lost 0 bases, leaving 4 bases of the junction unmatched.

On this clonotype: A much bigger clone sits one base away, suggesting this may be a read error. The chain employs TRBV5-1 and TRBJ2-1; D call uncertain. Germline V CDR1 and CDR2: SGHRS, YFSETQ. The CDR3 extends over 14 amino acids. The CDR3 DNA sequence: TGCGCCAGCAGGAGCGCGGAGACCTACAATAAGCAGTTCTTC. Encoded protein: CASRSAETYNKQFF. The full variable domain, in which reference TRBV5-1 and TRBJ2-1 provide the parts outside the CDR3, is KAGVTQTPRYLIKTRGQQVTLSCSPISGHRSVSWYQQTPGQGLQFLFEYFSETQRNKGNFPGRFSGRQFSNSRSEMNVSTLELGDSALYLCASRSAETYNKQFFGPGTRLTVL.

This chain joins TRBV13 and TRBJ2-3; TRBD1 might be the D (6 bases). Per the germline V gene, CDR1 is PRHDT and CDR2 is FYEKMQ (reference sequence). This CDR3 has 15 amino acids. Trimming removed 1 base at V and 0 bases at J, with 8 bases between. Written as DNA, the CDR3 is TGTGCCAGCAGCTTAGTACAGGGAAGCACAGATACGCAGTATTTT. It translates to CASSLVQGSTDTQYF.

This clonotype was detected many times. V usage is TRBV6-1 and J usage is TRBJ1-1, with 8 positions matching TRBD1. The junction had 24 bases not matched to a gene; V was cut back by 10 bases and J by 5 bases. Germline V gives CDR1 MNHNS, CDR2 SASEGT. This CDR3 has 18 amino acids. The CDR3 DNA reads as TGTGCCACCCAGGAGCAGGGGGCGACGGGGAATTTTAAGACTGAAGCTTTCTTT. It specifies CATQEQGATGNFKTEAFF.

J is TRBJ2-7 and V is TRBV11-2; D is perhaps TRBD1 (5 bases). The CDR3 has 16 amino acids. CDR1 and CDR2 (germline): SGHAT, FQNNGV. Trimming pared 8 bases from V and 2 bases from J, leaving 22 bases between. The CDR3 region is CASRLDVGSGTYEQYF. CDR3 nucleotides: TGTGCCAGCCGCCTCGACGTGGGGTCAGGGACCTACGAGCAGTACTTC.

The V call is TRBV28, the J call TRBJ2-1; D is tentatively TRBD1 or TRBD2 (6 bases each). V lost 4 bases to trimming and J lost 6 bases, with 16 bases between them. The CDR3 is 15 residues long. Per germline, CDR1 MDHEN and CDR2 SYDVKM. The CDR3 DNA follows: TGTGCCAGCAGTTATCTAGCGCGAGGGGGCAATGAGCAGTTCTTC. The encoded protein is CASSYLARGGNEQFF.

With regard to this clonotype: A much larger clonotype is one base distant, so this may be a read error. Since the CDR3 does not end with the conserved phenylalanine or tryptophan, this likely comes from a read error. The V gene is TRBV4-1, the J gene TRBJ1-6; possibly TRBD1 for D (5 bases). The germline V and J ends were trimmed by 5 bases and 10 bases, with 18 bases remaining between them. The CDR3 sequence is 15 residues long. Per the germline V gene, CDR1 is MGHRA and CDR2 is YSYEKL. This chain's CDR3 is CASSDRRPGDSPLHY. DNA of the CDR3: TGCGCCAGCAGCGACAGACGTCCGGGGGACTCACCCCTCCACTAT.

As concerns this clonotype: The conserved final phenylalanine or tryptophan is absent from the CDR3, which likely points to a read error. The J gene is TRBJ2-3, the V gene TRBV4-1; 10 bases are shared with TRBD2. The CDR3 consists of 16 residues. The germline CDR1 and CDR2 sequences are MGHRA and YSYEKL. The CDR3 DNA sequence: TGCGCCGGCAGCCAAAATCCGGGACTAGCGTCCGATACGCAGTATCTT. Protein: CAGSQNPGLASDTQYL.

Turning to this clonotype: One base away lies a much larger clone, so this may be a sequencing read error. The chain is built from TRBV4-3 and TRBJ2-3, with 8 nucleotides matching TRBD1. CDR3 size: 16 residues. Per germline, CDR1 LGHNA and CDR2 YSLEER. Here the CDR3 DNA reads TGCGCCAGCAGCCGCTTTCCTGGACAGGGATTGGATACGCGGTATTTT. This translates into CASSRFPGQGLDTRYF.

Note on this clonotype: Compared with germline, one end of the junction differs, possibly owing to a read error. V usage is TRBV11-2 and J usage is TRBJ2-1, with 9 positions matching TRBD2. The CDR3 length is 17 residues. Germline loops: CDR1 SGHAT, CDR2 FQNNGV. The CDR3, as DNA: TGTACCAGCAGGACCGGTCGCAGCGGGAGGCCCGGGAATGAGCGGTTCTTC. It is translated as CTSRTGRSGRPGNERFF.

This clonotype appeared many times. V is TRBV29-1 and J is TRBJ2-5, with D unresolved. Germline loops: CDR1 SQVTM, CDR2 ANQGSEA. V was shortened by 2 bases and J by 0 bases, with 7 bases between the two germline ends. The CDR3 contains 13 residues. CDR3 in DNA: TGCAGCGTTGAATCGGAAAACCAAGAGACCCAGTACTTC. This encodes CSVESENQETQYF.

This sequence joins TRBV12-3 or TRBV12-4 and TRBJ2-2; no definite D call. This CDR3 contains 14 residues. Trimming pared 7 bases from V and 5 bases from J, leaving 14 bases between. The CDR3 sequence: CASIPRFGTGELFF. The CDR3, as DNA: TGTGCCAGCATTCCCCGTTTTGGGACCGGGGAGCTGTTTTTT.

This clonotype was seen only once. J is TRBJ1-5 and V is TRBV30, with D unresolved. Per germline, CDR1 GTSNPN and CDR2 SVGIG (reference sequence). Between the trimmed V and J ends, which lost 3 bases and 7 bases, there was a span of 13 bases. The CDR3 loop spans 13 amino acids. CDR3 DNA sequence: TGTGCCTGGAGCCTTGGGGAAGGACAGCCCCAGCATTTT. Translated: CAWSLGEGQPQHF.

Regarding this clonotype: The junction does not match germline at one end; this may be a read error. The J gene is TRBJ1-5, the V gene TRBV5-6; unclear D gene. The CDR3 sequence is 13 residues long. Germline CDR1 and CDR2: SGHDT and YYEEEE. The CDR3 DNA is TGTGTCAGCAGCTTGGGCGGGGTGGGTCCCCAGCATTTT. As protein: CVSSLGGVGPQHF.